This T cell receptor beta chain was identified during a study of blood T cell repertoires in COVID-19. Looking at the study overall: Acute and convalescent COVID-19 specimens originated in the United States, Italy and Spain. Nucleic acid was either cDNA or gDNA, and it came from T cells, B-cell-depleted T cells, or PBMCs.

J was trimmed by 5 bases and V by 5 bases; bases with no gene match: 9. The germline V gene has CDR1 LNHDA and CDR2 SQIVND (reference sequence). The CDR3 is made up of 16 amino acids. Per the study methods: Reference gene primer amplification gave estimated nucleated cell counts. The table came from immunoSEQ multiplex PCR; TCRdb's copy has only in-frame clones and leaves some out. The V and J calls and the clone size are those of that table, but D and trimming were determined from the DNA. Among about 490,000 clones listed, approximately 83% were seen once. The chain combines TRBV19 with TRBJ1-6, with 7 positions matching TRBD1. The sequenced material came from peripheral blood. This sequence originates from a human donor in a cohort sampled during active COVID-19. The DNA for the CDR3 is TGTGCCAGTAGTGAACCGGGACAGCAAAATAATTCACCCCTCCACTTT. It translates to CASSEPGQQNNSPLHF.